Each of the 20 T cell receptor beta chains below was sequenced from the same sample in a study of cytomegalovirus exposure and HLA in healthy donors. The PCR was carried out with 60 Vbeta primers and 13 Jbeta primers. The method was immunoSEQ multiplex PCR; TCRdb's version includes in-frame clones alone and lacks a portion of them. The repertoire table contains 180,000 or so clones. The sample consisted of PBMCs. The receptors originated from a woman younger than 30 in good health and CMV-seropositive.

V and J are TRBV4-1 and TRBJ1-2; D not certain. Trimming shortened V by 8 bases and J by 5 bases, and 21 bases separated the two germline ends. The CDR3 has 15 residues. Germline values: CDR1 MGHRA, CDR2 YSYEKL. The DNA of the CDR3 is TGCGCCAGCGGACCGGGAAGTGTCGCACAATATGGCTACACCTTC. Translating gives CASGPGSVAQYGYTF.

The chain has TRBV7-9 and TRBJ2-2; 9 nucleotides match TRBD2. This CDR3 region has 15 residues. The V segment lost 5 bases and the J segment 5 bases; nucleotides outside the gene matches: 6. The germline V gene encodes CDR1 SEHNR and CDR2 FQNEAQ (reference sequence). The CDR3 spells CASSVGTSSTGELFF. Here the CDR3 DNA reads TGTGCCAGCAGCGTCGGGACTAGCTCAACCGGGGAGCTGTTTTTT.

The genes are TRBV7-8 and TRBJ2-2; D remains unclear. Trimming left V 5 bases short and J 4 bases short, with 14 bases between. Germline assignment: CDR1 SGHVS and CDR2 FQNEAQ. The CDR3 covers 15 residues. The CDR3 DNA is TGTGCCAGCAGCCGTCTCGGATCTAGCACCGGGGAGCTGTTTTTT. Translated: CASSRLGSSTGELFF.

The rearrangement joins TRBV29-1 to TRBJ2-7, with 7 bases identical to TRBD1. Germline V gives CDR1 SQVTM, CDR2 ANQGSEA. J gave up 0 bases and V 7 bases, and 6 bases lay outside the gene matches. The CDR3 sequence is 13 residues long. The CDR3 loop is CSARGPSSYEQYF. Written as DNA, the CDR3 is TGCAGCGCAAGGGGGCCGAGCTCCTACGAGCAGTACTTC.

The genes are TRBV2 and TRBJ2-1, with unresolved D. The V end lost 6 bases, the J end lost 6 bases, and 9 bases lay between the germline ends. In germline, CDR1 is SNHLY, CDR2 FYNNEI. The CDR3 extends over 12 amino acids. CDR3 nucleotide sequence: TGTGCCAGCAGGAGAGTAGCCAATGAGCAGTTCTTC. Encoded protein: CASRRVANEQFF.

This sequence joins TRBV7-2 and TRBJ2-2; possibly TRBD2 for D (6 bases). The V gene's germline CDR1 is SGHTA and CDR2 FQGNSA. This CDR3 spans 15 amino acids. Trimming removed 5 bases from V and 1 base from J, with 11 bases in between. CDR3 coding DNA: TGTGCCAGCAGCCCGGGACTGGGGAACACCGGGGAGCTGTTTTTT. Translating gives CASSPGLGNTGELFF.

To note about this clone: Sequence at one end of the junction differs from germline and may be a read error. The chain employs TRBV7-7 and TRBJ2-1; tentatively, D is TRBD2 (6 bases). The CDR3 totals 14 residues. Germline V gene data show CDR1 as SSHAT and CDR2 as FNYEAQ (reference sequence). The chain's CDR3 is CASSLAAGYNEQFF. CDR3 nucleotide sequence: TGTGCTAGCAGCTTAGCTGCGGGGTACAATGAGCAGTTCTTC. The full variable domain, rest sourced from reference TRBV7-7 and TRBJ2-1, is GAGVSQSPRYKVTKRGQDVTLRCDPISSHATLYWYQQALGQGPEFLTYFNYEAQPDKSGLPSDRFSAERPEGSISTLTIQRTEQRDSAMYRCASSLAAGYNEQFFGPGTRLTVL.

V is TRBV11-2 and J is TRBJ2-5; 14 bases agree with TRBD2. Trimming removed 4 bases from V and 5 bases from J; junction bases left unmatched: 6. The germline V gene encodes CDR1 SGHAT and CDR2 FQNNGV. The CDR3 has 16 amino acids. CDR3 in DNA: TGTGCCAGCAGCTCACGACTAGCGGGGGGGCCGGAGACCCAGTACTTC. Its protein is CASSSRLAGGPETQYF.

This rearrangement joins TRBV5-1 to TRBJ2-7, with 7 bases aligning to TRBD2. The CDR3 consists of 14 residues. V lost 4 bases and J lost 2; bases outside the gene matches: 6. Germline CDR1 reads SGHRS; CDR2 reads YFSETQ. The CDR3 nucleotides read TGCGCCAGCAGCGCTACTAGCGATCCCTACGAGCAGTACTTC. Its protein product is CASSATSDPYEQYF.

The rearrangement joins TRBV5-5 to TRBJ1-2; 10 bases are shared with TRBD1. Germline V gives CDR1 SGHKS, CDR2 YYEKEE (reference sequence). V was pared by 4 bases and J by 5 bases, with 2 bases of the junction left unmatched. The CDR3 is 13 amino acids. The CDR3 nucleotides read TGTGCCAGCAGCCCGGGACAGGGGTATGGCTACACCTTC. Protein product: CASSPGQGYGYTF.

The V gene is TRBV19, the J gene TRBJ1-1; D unresolved. CDR3 length equals 12 residues. In germline, CDR1 is LNHDA, CDR2 SQIVND (reference sequence). Between the trimmed V and J ends, which lost 5 bases and 8 bases, there was a span of 12 bases. CDR3 bases: TGTGCCAGTAGTTTCGCAACATCCGAAGCTTTCTTT. Amino acid sequence: CASSFATSEAFF.

CDR3 region: CASSAQGTGRWETQYF. CDR3 sequence (DNA): TGTGCCAGCAGCGCCCAAGGGACAGGCCGCTGGGAGACCCAGTACTTC. The rearrangement joins TRBV5-4 to TRBJ2-5; 8 bases map to TRBD1. This CDR3 is 16 amino acids long. Per germline, CDR1 SGHNT and CDR2 YYREEE (reference sequence). V gave up 4 bases and J gave up 5 bases; unmatched junction bases: 13. Supplemented by reference TRBV5-4 and TRBJ2-5, the full variable domain reads ETGVTQSPTHLIKTRGQQVTLRCSSQSGHNTVSWYQQALGQGPQFIFQYYREEENGRGNFPPRFSGLQFPNYSSELNVNALELDDSALYLCASSAQGTGRWETQYFGPGTRLLVL.

This chain uses TRBV30 with TRBJ1-1, with D maybe TRBD1 (6 bases). Trimming removed 4 bases from V and 5 bases from J, with 11 bases in between. In germline, CDR1 is GTSNPN, CDR2 SVGIG (reference sequence). This CDR3 comprises 12 residues. CDR3 DNA: TGTGCCTGGAATCAGGGGTTAACTGAAGCTTTCTTT. This translates into CAWNQGLTEAFF.

The J gene is TRBJ2-1, the V gene TRBV5-4; 11 nucleotides align to TRBD2. The germline gives CDR1 SGHNT, CDR2 YYREEE (reference sequence). Losses at the gene ends were 2 bases for V and 10 bases for J; bases not matched to a gene: 8. The CDR3 spans 15 residues. The CDR3 bases are TGTGCCAGCAGCTTATTAGCGGGGGGGCCTAGAGAGCAGTTCTTC. Protein: CASSLLAGGPREQFF. Looking up the rest from reference TRBV5-4 and TRBJ2-1 gives the full variable domain: ETGVTQSPTHLIKTRGQQVTLRCSSQSGHNTVSWYQQALGQGPQFIFQYYREEENGRGNFPPRFSGLQFPNYSSELNVNALELDDSALYLCASSLLAGGPREQFFGPGTRLTVL.

The chain combines TRBV6-5 with TRBJ2-2, with TRBD1 identical over 7 bases. This CDR3 contains 14 residues. Trimming took 4 bases from V and 1 from J; bases not matched to a gene: 0. The germline gives CDR1 MNHEY, CDR2 SVGAGI. The CDR3 region is CASSWDRNTGELFF. DNA for the CDR3: TGTGCCAGCAGTTGGGACAGGAACACCGGGGAGCTGTTTTTT.

The chain carries TRBV6-5 and TRBJ2-1; the match to TRBD2 covers 7 bases. CDR3 size: 14 residues. The germline CDR1 and CDR2 sequences are MNHEY and SVGAGI. Unmatched junction bases numbered 3, after V lost 0 bases and J lost 7 bases. The CDR3 sequence is CASSYSVGGNEQFF. CDR3 in DNA: TGTGCCAGCAGTTACTCTGTCGGGGGGAATGAGCAGTTCTTC.

The chain carries TRBV2 and TRBJ1-6; the match to TRBD1 covers 9 bases. The J segment lost 7 bases and the V segment lost 8 bases, leaving 6 bases of the junction unmatched. The CDR3 covers 14 residues. CDR1 SNHLY and CDR2 FYNNEI come from the germline V gene. The CDR3 sequence is CASGRTGENSPLHF. The CDR3 region has the DNA TGTGCCAGCGGCCGGACAGGGGAGAATTCACCCCTCCACTTT.

The genes are TRBV7-2 and TRBJ2-5; 7 positions agree with TRBD2. The CDR3 runs to 15 residues. The ends lost 3 bases at V and 2 bases at J; junction bases unmatched: 6. Germline CDR1 SGHTA, CDR2 FQGNSA. The CDR3 coding sequence is TGTGCCAGCAGCTTGGGACTGGGAGGGCAAGAGACCCAGTACTTC. Protein sequence: CASSLGLGGQETQYF.

V gene TRBV7-3 combines with J gene TRBJ2-7; 9 nucleotides match TRBD2. Trimming cost V 0 bases and J 2 bases; bases outside gene matches: 2. Germline-derived CDR1 and CDR2 are SGHTA and FQGTGA. This CDR3 has 15 residues. CDR3 nucleotide sequence: TGTGCCAGCAGCTTAACGAGCGGGGGGACCTACGAGCAGTACTTC. Its protein product is CASSLTSGGTYEQYF. Variable domain in full (rest from reference TRBV7-3 and TRBJ2-7): GAGVSQTPSNKVTEKGKYVELRCDPISGHTALYWYRQSLGQGPEFLIYFQGTGAADDSGLPNDRFFAVRPEGSVSTLKIQRTERGDSAVYLCASSLTSGGTYEQYFGPGTRLTVT.

The gene calls are TRBV18 and TRBJ2-1; TRBD2 matches 13 bases. In germline, CDR1 is KGHSH, CDR2 LQKENI. The CDR3 has 16 residues. Losses at the gene ends were 1 base for V and 9 bases for J; bases not matched to a gene: 6. The CDR3 DNA reads TGTGCCAGCTCACCACAGGGACTAGCGGGAAATCTTGAGCAGTTCTTC. It is translated as CASSPQGLAGNLEQFF.